This T cell receptor beta chain was retrieved from a study of naive and memory T cell subsets. An equimolar mix of two oligonucleotides served as the beta constant-region primer for TRBC1 and TRBC2. TCRdb used MiXCR to reprocess the UMI-ligation and nested PCR reads, holding one entry per CDR3 protein. Here the sample spans 130,000 to 150,000 distinct CDR3 sequences, 15% to 20% being singletons. Four subsets defined by CD45RA and CD27 were sorted after CD3, CD4, CD8 and live/dead staining. Whole-study results and caveats: TCR abundance followed a power law differing between naive and memory subsets. A clonotype means one alpha or beta sequence, not an alpha/beta pair. A few larger clonotypes appeared in naive repertoires, especially CD8, possibly memory cells re-expressing CD45RA.

On this clonotype: What it binds is unknown.

V lost 3 bases and J 4 bases, leaving 18 bases between the germline ends. The germline CDR1 and CDR2 sequences are DFQATT and SNEGSKA (reference sequence). This CDR3 is 15 amino acids long. The clonotype was recovered from a human donor in good health. This chain joins TRBV20-1 and TRBJ1-2, with TRBD1 as a possible D gene (5 bases). The source material was naive CD4+ T cells from blood. The DNA for the CDR3 is TGCAGTGCTAGTCGGAGGGGAGCGGACATCTATGGCTACACCTTC. It specifies CSASRRGADIYGYTF.